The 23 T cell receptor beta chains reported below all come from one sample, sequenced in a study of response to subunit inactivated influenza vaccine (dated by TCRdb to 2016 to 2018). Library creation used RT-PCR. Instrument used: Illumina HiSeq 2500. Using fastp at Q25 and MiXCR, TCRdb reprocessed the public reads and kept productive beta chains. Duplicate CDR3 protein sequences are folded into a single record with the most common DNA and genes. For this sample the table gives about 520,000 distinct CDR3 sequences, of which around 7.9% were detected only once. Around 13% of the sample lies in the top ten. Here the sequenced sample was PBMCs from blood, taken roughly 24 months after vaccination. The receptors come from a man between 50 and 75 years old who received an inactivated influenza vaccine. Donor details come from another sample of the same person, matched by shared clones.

CDR3 sequence: CSARDPLAGGSGTQYF. DNA of the CDR3: TGCAGTGCTAGAGACCCACTAGCGGGGGGGTCGGGAACGCAGTATTTT. The chain joins TRBV20-1 to TRBJ2-3; TRBD2 agrees at 13 bases. The CDR3 is 16 amino acids. Germline loops: CDR1 DFQATT, CDR2 SNEGSKA (reference sequence). After removal of 0 bases from V and 9 bases from J, the junction contained 9 bases not matched to a gene.

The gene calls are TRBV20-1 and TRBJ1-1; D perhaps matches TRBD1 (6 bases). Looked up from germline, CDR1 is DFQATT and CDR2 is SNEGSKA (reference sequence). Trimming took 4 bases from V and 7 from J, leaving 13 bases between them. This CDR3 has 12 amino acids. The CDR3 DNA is TGCAGTGCTAAACAGGGAAGAGGTGAAGCTTTCTTT. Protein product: CSAKQGRGEAFF.

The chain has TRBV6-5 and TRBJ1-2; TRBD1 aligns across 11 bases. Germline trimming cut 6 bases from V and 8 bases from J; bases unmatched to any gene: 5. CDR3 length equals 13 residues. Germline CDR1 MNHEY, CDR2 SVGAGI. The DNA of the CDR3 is TGTGCCAGCAGCTACGGGACAGGGGGAGGCTACACCTTC. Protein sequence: CASSYGTGGGYTF.

The chain's CDR3 is CASSQVPGESYEQYF. CDR3 nucleotides: TGTGCCAGCAGCCAAGTACCGGGGGAATCCTACGAGCAGTACTTC. The V and J genes are TRBV4-2 and TRBJ2-7; possibly TRBD2 for D (6 bases). V lost 1 base and J 1 base, leaving 11 bases between the germline ends. Germline CDR1 reads LGHNA; CDR2 reads YNFKEQ. This CDR3 comprises 15 residues.

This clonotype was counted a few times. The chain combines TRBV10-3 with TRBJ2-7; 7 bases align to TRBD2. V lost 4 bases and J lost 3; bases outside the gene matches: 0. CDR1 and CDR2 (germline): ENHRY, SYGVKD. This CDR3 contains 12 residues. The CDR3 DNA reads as TGTGCCATCAGTGGCGGGAGCTACGAGCAGTACTTC. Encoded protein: CAISGGSYEQYF.

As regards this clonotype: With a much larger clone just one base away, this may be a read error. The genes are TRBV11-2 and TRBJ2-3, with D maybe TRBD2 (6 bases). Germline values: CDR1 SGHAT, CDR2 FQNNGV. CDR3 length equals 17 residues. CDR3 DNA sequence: TGTGCCACCAGCTTAGATCGGGGGACCCCAGGCACAGATACGCAGTATTTT. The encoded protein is CATSLDRGTPGTDTQYF.

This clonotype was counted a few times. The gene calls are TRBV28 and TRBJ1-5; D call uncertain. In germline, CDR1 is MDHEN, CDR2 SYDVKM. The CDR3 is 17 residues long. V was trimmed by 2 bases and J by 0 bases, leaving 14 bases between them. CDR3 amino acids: CASSLHTEVHSNQPQHF. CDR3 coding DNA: TGTGCCAGCAGTTTACACACGGAGGTTCATAGCAATCAGCCCCAGCATTTT.

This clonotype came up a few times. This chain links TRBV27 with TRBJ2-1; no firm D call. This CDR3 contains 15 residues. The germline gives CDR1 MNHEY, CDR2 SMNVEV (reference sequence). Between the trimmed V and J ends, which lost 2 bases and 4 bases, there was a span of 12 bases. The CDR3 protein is CASSLRWDPYNEQFF. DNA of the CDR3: TGTGCCAGCAGTTTACGCTGGGATCCGTACAATGAGCAGTTCTTC.

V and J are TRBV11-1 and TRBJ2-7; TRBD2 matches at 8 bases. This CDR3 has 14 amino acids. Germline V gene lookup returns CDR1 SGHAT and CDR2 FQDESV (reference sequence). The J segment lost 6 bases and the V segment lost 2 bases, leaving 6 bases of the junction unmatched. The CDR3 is CASSLHLAGSEQYF. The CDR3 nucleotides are TGTGCCAGCAGCTTACATTTAGCGGGAAGCGAGCAGTACTTC.

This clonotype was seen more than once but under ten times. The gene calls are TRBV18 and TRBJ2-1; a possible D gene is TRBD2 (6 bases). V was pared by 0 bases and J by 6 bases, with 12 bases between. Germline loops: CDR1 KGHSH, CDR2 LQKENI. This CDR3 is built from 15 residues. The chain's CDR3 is CASSPPSGERNEQFF. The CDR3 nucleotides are TGTGCCAGCTCACCACCGTCGGGGGAACGCAATGAGCAGTTCTTC.

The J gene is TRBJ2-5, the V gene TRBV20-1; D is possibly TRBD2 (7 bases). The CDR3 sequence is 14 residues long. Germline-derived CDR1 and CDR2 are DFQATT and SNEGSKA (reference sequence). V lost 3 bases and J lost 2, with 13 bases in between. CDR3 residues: CSARGAGAQETQYF. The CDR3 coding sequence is TGCAGTGCTAGGGGTGCGGGGGCTCAAGAGACCCAGTACTTC.

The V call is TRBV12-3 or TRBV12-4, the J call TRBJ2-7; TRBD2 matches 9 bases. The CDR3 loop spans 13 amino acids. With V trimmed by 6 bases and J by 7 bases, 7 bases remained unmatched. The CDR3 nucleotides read TGTGCCAGCAGGCAAGCGGGAGGATGGGAGCAGTACTTC. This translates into CASRQAGGWEQYF.

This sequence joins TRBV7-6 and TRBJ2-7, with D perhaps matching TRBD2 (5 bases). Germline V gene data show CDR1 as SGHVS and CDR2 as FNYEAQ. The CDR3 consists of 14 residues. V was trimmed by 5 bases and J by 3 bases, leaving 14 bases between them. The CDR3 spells CASSPGPAGYEQYF. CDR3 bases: TGTGCCAGCAGCCCCGGGCCCGCGGGCTACGAGCAGTACTTC.

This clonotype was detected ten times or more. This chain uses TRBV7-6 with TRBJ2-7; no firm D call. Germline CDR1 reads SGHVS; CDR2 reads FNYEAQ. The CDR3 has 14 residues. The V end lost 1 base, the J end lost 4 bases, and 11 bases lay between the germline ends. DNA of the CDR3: TGTGCCAGCAGCTTAGAGGCCCGGGCGTACGAGCAGTACTTC. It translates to CASSLEARAYEQYF.

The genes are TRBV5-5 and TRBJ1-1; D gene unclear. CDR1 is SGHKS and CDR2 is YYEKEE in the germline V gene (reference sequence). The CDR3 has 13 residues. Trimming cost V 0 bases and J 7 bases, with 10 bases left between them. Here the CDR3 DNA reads TGTGCCAGCAGCTTGGGCGGTCAGAATGAAGCTTTCTTT. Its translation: CASSLGGQNEAFF. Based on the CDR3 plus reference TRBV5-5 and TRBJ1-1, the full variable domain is DAGVTQSPTHLIKTRGQQVTLRCSPISGHKSVSWYQQVLGQGPQFIFQYYEKEERGRGNFPDRFSARQFPNYSSELNVNALLLGDSALYLCASSLGGQNEAFFGQGTRLTVV.

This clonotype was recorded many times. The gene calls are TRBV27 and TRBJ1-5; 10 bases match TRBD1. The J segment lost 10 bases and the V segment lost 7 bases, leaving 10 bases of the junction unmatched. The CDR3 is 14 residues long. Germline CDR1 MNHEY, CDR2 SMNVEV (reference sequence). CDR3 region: CASKPGQGVGPQHF. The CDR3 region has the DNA TGTGCCAGCAAACCCGGACAGGGGGTTGGACCCCAGCATTTT.

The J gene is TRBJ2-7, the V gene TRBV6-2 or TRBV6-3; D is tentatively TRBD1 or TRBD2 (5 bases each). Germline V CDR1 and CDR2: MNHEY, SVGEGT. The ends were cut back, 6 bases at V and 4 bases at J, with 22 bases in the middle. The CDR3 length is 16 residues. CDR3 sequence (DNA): TGTGCCAGCAGGACAGCGGTAAGGAGGCCTGCTTACGAGCAGTACTTC. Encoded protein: CASRTAVRRPAYEQYF.

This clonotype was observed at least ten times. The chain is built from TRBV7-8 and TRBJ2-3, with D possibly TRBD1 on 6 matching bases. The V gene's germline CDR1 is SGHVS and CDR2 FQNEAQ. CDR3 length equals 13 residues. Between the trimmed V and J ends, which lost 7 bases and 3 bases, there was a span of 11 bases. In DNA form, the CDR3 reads TGTGCCAGCACCAAGCAGGGGACAGATACGCAGTATTTT. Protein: CASTKQGTDTQYF. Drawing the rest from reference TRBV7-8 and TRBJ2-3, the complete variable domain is GAGVSQSPRYKVAKRGQDVALRCDPISGHVSLFWYQQALGQGPEFLTYFQNEAQLDKSGLPSDRFFAERPEGSVSTLKIQRTQQEDSAVYLCASTKQGTDTQYFGPGTRLTVL.

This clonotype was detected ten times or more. The CDR3 DNA reads TGTGCCAGTGAAGGGGCAGAAGAAGCTTTCTTT. Amino acid sequence: CASEGAEEAFF. The rearrangement links TRBV19 to TRBJ1-1, with D perhaps TRBD1 (5 bases). CDR1 and CDR2 (germline): LNHDA, SQIVND (reference sequence). V lost 8 bases to trimming and J lost 8 bases, with 12 bases between them. CDR3 length: 11 residues.

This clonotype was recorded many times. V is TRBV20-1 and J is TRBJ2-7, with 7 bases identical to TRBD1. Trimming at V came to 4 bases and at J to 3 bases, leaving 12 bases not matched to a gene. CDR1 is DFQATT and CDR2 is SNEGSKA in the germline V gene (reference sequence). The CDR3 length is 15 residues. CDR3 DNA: TGCAGTGCTAAGAATACCTTCGGACAGGTCTACGAGCAGTACTTC. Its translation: CSAKNTFGQVYEQYF.

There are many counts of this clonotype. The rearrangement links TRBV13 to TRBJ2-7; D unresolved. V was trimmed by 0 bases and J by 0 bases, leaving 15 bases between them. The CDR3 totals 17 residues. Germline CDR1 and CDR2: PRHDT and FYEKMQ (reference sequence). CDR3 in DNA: TGTGCCAGCAGCTTAGGCCTGTCCGTCCGGAGCTCCTACGAGCAGTACTTC. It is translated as CASSLGLSVRSSYEQYF.

The CDR3 loop is CASGFSRTDTQYF. The CDR3 nucleotides read TGTGCCAGCGGCTTTAGTCGCACAGATACGCAGTATTTT. The V and J genes are TRBV2 and TRBJ2-3; D remains unclear. Germline CDR1 is SNHLY and CDR2 is FYNNEI. Trimming removed 8 bases at V and 1 base at J, with 10 bases between. This CDR3 is built from 13 residues.

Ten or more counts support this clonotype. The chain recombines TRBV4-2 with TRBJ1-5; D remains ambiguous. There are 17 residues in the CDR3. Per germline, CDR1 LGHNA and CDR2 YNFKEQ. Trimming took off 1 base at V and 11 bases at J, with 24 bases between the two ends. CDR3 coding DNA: TGTGCCAGCAGCCAAGTCACTGGGTTGGCCGGCACGGTGGCCCAGCATTTT. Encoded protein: CASSQVTGLAGTVAQHF.